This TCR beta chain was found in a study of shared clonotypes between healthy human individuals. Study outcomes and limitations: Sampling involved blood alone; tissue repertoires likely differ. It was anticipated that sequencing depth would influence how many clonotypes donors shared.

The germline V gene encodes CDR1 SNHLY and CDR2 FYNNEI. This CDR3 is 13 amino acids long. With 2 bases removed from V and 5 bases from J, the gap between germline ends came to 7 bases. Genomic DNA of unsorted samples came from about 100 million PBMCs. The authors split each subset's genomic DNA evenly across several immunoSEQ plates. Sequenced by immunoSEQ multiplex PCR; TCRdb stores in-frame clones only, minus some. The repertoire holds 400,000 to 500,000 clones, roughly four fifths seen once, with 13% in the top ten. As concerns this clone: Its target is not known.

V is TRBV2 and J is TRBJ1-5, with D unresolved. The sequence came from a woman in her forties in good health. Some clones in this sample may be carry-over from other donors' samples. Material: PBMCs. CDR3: CASSESSYQPQHF. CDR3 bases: TGTGCCAGCAGTGAATCCAGTTATCAGCCCCAGCATTTT.